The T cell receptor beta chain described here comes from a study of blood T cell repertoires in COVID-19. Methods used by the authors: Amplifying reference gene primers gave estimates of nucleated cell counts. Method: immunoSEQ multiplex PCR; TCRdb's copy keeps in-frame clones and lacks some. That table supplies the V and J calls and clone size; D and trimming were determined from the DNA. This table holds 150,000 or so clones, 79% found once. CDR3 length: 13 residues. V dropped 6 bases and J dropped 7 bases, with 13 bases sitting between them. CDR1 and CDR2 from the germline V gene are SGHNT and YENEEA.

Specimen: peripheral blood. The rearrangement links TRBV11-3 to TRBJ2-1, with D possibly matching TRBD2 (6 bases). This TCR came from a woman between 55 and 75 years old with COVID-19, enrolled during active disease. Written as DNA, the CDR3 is TGTGCCAGCAGTACCCGACTAGGTAATGAGCAGTTCTTC. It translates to CASSTRLGNEQFF.